A single sample gave rise to the 8 T cell receptor beta chains below, sequenced in a study of blood T cell repertoires in COVID-19. Sequenced by immunoSEQ multiplex PCR; TCRdb stores in-frame clones only, minus some. The profile covers approximately 270,000 clones, with under 90% appearing a single time and 1.9% taken by the ten largest. Sequencing input: PBMCs or T cells enriched from blood (not recorded which). The origin of the receptors is a woman in her sixties who had recovered from COVID-19.

The chain is built from TRBV11-1 and TRBJ1-1, with a weak D call TRBD1 (5 bases). Germline CDR1 reads SGHAT; CDR2 reads FQDESV (reference sequence). The CDR3 has 14 amino acids. The germline V and J ends were trimmed by 3 bases and 1 base, with 9 bases remaining between them. The CDR3 DNA reads as TGTGCCAGCAGCTTGAGGACACCGAACACTGAAGCTTTCTTT. Encoded protein: CASSLRTPNTEAFF.

The gene calls are TRBV7-9 and TRBJ1-2; TRBD1 matches at 9 bases. The J segment lost 4 bases and the V segment lost 5 bases, leaving 2 bases of the junction unmatched. Germline CDR1 and CDR2: SEHNR and FQNEAQ (reference sequence). The CDR3 has 13 amino acids. In nucleotides, the CDR3 is TGTGCCAGCAGCCTGACAGGGGGCTATGGCTACACCTTC. The encoded protein is CASSLTGGYGYTF. Variable domain in full (rest from reference TRBV7-9 and TRBJ1-2): DTGVSQNPRHKITKRGQNVTFRCDPISEHNRLYWYRQTLGQGPEFLTYFQNEAQLEKSRLLSDRFSAERPKGSFSTLEIQRTEQGDSAMYLCASSLTGGYGYTFGSGTRLTVV.

The sample holds one count of this clone. The chain recombines TRBV7-9 with TRBJ2-3; a weak D match, TRBD2 (7 bases). This CDR3 has 15 residues. Per the germline V gene, CDR1 is SEHNR and CDR2 is FQNEAQ (reference sequence). CDR3 residues: CATPGGLGGTDTQYF. The CDR3 bases are TGTGCTACCCCGGGGGGCCTGGGGGGCACAGATACGCAGTATTTT.

CDR3 bases: TGTGCCAGCAGCTTTATCCAGGACAGCGTCTACAATGAGCAGTTCTTC. As protein: CASSFIQDSVYNEQFF. This chain connects TRBV5-6 to TRBJ2-1, with D maybe TRBD1 (6 bases). The V gene's germline CDR1 is SGHDT and CDR2 YYEEEE. The CDR3 extends over 16 amino acids. Trimming took off 2 bases at V and 3 bases at J, with 15 bases between the two ends.

The rearrangement joins TRBV7-9 to TRBJ2-2; 10 bases fit TRBD1. Per the germline V gene, CDR1 is SEHNR and CDR2 is FQNEAQ (reference sequence). Losses at the gene ends were 5 bases for V and 2 bases for J; bases not matched to a gene: 5. The CDR3 consists of 16 residues. In DNA, the CDR3 is TGTGCCAGCAGCCCGGGACAGGGGCTTAACACCGGGGAGCTGTTTTTT. It codes for CASSPGQGLNTGELFF.

The chain's CDR3 is CASSMGLAGVRETQYF. CDR3 bases: TGTGCCAGTAGTATGGGACTAGCGGGAGTGAGAGAGACCCAGTACTTC. The chain carries TRBV19 and TRBJ2-5; 14 bases are a match to TRBD2. The CDR3 loop spans 16 amino acids. Trimming took 3 bases from V and 4 from J; bases not matched to a gene: 4. The germline gives CDR1 LNHDA, CDR2 SQIVND (reference sequence).

This chain connects TRBV28 to TRBJ1-5, with D uncertain. This CDR3 has 15 amino acids. Trimming removed 7 bases from V and 7 bases from J, with 20 bases in between. Germline V gene data show CDR1 as MDHEN and CDR2 as SYDVKM. The CDR3 here is CASITPGIVSQPQHF. The CDR3 DNA reads as TGTGCCAGCATTACCCCGGGGATAGTTTCGCAGCCCCAGCATTTT.

This sequence joins TRBV27 and TRBJ2-7, with a possible D match to TRBD1 (6 bases). This CDR3 comprises 16 residues. The V gene lost 6 bases and the J gene lost 1 base, with 19 bases spanning the gap. Germline V CDR1 and CDR2: MNHEY, SMNVEV (reference sequence). In DNA, the CDR3 is TGTGCCAGCAGCCCATCAGGGGTCCAGATTTCCTACGAGCAGTACTTC. This encodes CASSPSGVQISYEQYF.